This T cell receptor (beta chain) comes out of a study of T cells in Graves' hyperthyroidism and ophthalmopathy. Trimming removed 6 bases at V and 0 bases at J, with 12 bases between. In germline, CDR1 is MDHEN, CDR2 SYDVKM. The CDR3 length is 15 residues. Template material for amplifying TCR beta CDR3 regions consisted of RNA transcripts. In the first-round RT-PCR of the TCR CDR3, the HTBI primer set was used. One entry per CDR3 protein, called by TCRdb with MiXCR from the multiplex PCR reads. The sample shows over 150,000 distinct CDR3 sequences, more than 15% of them seen only once. The table lists this clonotype with many counts.

The chain links TRBV28 to TRBJ1-3; D not resolved. This TCR came from a woman aged 45-65 years with Graves' hyperthyroidism. Sequenced input: blood. DNA for the CDR3: TGTGCCAGCAGGGGAATCCCGGACTCTGGAAACACCATATATTTT. Its translation: CASRGIPDSGNTIYF.